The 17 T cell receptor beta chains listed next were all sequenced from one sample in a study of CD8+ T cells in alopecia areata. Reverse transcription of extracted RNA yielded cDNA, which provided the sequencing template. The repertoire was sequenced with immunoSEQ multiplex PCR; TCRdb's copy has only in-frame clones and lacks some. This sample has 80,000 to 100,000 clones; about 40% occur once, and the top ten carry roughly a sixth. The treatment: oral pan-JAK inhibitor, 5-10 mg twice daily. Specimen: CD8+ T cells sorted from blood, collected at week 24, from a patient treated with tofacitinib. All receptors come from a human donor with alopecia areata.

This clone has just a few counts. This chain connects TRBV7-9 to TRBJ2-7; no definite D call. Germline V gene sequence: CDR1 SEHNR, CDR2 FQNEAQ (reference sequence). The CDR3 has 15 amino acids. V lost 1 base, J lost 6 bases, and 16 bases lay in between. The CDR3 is CASSLVLSGRVEQYF. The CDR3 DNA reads TGTGCCAGCAGCTTAGTGCTGTCCGGTAGGGTCGAGCAGTACTTC.

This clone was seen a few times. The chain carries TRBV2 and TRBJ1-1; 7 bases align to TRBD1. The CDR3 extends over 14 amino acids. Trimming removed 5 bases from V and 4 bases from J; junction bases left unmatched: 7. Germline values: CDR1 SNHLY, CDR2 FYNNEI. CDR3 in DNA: TGTGCCAGCAGTTACGCGACAGGGTCCACTGAAGCTTTCTTT. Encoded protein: CASSYATGSTEAFF.

CDR3 amino acids: CASSVNPRQASYNEQFF. CDR3 nucleotides: TGTGCCAGCAGCGTGAATCCCCGGCAGGCCTCCTACAATGAGCAGTTCTTC. This chain connects TRBV9 to TRBJ2-1; D gene uncertain. Trimming took 2 bases from V and 0 from J, leaving 15 bases between them. CDR3 length: 17 residues. Germline V gives CDR1 SGDLS, CDR2 YYNGEE.

The CDR3 DNA follows: TGTGCCAGCAGCGTAGGGAACAGGGCGAGGGCTGAAGCTTTCTTT. This gives the protein CASSVGNRARAEAFF. The V call is TRBV9, the J call TRBJ1-1; maybe TRBD1 (6 bases). Trimming took 0 bases from V and 6 from J, leaving 15 bases between them. Germline loops: CDR1 SGDLS, CDR2 YYNGEE. The CDR3 contains 15 residues.

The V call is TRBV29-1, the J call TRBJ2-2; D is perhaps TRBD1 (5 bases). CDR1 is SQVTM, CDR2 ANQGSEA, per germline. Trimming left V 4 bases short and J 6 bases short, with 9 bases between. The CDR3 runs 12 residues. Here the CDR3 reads CSVVSGSGELFF. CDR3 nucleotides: TGCAGCGTTGTGTCAGGGTCCGGGGAGCTGTTTTTT.

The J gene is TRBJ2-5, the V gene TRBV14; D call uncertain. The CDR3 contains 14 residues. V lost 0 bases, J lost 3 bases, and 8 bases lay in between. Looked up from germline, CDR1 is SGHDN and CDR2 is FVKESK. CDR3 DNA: TGTGCCAGCAGCCAAGACCACAGCGAAGAGACCCAGTACTTC. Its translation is CASSQDHSEETQYF. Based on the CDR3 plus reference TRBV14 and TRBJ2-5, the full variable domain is EAGVTQFPSHSVIEKGQTVTLRCDPISGHDNLYWYRRVMGKEIKFLLHFVKESKQDESGMPNNRFLAERTGGTYSTLKVQPAELEDSGVYFCASSQDHSEETQYFGPGTRLLVL.

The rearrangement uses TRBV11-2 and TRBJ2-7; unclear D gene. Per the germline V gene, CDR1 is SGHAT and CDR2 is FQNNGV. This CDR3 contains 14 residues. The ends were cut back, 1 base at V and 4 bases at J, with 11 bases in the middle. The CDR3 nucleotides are TGTGCCAGCAGCTTAGGGCCCCTCCTATACGAGCAGTACTTC. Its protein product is CASSLGPLLYEQYF.

The CDR3 nucleotides read TGTGCCAGCAGCTACGGAGGGCAGAACACTGAAGCTTTCTTT. It translates to CASSYGGQNTEAFF. V is TRBV7-2 and J is TRBJ1-1; D is uncertain. CDR3 length equals 14 residues. Trimming shortened V by 4 bases and J by 1 base, and 10 bases separated the two germline ends. Germline CDR1 SGHTA, CDR2 FQGNSA. Together with reference TRBV7-2 and TRBJ1-1, the CDR3 gives the full variable domain: GAGVSQSPSNKVTEKGKDVELRCDPISGHTALYWYRQSLGQGLEFLIYFQGNSAPDKSGLPSDRFSAERTGGSVSTLTIQRTQQEDSAVYLCASSYGGQNTEAFFGQGTRLTVV.

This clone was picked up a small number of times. The CDR3 is CASSPGPGRLAGYEQYF. In DNA, the CDR3 is TGTGCCAGCAGCCCAGGCCCAGGGAGACTAGCCGGCTACGAGCAGTACTTC. The chain joins TRBV5-6 to TRBJ2-7; 7 bases map to TRBD2. The V and J ends lost 4 bases and 3 bases, in that order; junction bases with no gene match: 16. This CDR3 has 17 residues. Germline V gene lookup returns CDR1 SGHDT and CDR2 YYEEEE. The full variable domain, in which reference TRBV5-6 and TRBJ2-7 provide the parts outside the CDR3, is DAGVTQSPTHLIKTRGQQVTLRCSPKSGHDTVSWYQQALGQGPQFIFQYYEEEERQRGNFPDRFSGHQFPNYSSELNVNALLLGDSALYLCASSPGPGRLAGYEQYFGPGTRLTVT.

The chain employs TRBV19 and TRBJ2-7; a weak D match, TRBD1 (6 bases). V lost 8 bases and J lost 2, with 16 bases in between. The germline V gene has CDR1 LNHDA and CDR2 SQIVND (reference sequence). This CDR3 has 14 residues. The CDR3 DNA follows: TGTGCCAGTGGTGGCCAGGGGCCGACCTACGAGCAGTACTTC. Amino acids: CASGGQGPTYEQYF.

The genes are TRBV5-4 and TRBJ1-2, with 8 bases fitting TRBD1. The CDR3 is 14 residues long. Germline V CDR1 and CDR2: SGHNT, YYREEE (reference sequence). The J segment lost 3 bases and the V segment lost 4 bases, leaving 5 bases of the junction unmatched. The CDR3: CASSPDRGHYGYTF. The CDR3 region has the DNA TGTGCCAGCAGCCCCGACAGGGGACACTATGGCTACACCTTC.

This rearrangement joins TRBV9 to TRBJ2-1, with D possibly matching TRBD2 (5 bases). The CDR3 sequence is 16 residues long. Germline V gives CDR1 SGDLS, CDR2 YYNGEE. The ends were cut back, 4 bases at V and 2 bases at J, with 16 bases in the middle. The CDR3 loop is CASSPPEAGAYNEQFF. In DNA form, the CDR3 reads TGTGCCAGCAGCCCCCCGGAGGCAGGCGCCTACAATGAGCAGTTCTTC.

CDR3 in amino acids: CASGGLAIQETQYF. The CDR3 region has the DNA TGTGCCAGTGGAGGACTAGCGATTCAAGAGACCCAGTACTTC. This chain links TRBV9 with TRBJ2-5; the match to TRBD2 covers 9 bases. Germline V lookup: CDR1 SGDLS, CDR2 YYNGEE. CDR3 length equals 14 residues. V was pared by 8 bases and J by 2 bases, with 7 bases of the junction left unmatched. Variable domain in full (rest from reference TRBV9 and TRBJ2-5): DSGVTQTPKHLITATGQRVTLRCSPRSGDLSVYWYQQSLDQGLQFLIQYYNGEERAKGNILERFSAQQFPDLHSELNLSSLELGDSALYFCASGGLAIQETQYFGPGTRLLVL.

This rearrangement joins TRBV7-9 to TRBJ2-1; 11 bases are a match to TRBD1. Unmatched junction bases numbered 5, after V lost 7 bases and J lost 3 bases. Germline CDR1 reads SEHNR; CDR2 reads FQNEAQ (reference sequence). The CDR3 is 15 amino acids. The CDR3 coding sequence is TGTGCCAGCACAAGGGGGACAGGGGGCTACAATGAGCAGTTCTTC. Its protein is CASTRGTGGYNEQFF.

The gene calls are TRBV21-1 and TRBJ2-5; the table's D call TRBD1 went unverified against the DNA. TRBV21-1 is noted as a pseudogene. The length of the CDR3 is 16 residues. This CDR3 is CASSYRGKDRKRTQYF. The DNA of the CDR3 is TGTGCCAGCAGCTACAGGGGCAAAGATCGAAAGAGGACCCAGTACTTC.

The CDR3 is CASSLGGTSYNEQFF. CDR3 sequence (DNA): TGTGCCAGCAGCTTGGGCGGGACCTCCTACAATGAGCAGTTCTTC. This chain links TRBV5-5 with TRBJ2-1; TRBD2 is a possible D gene (6 bases). The V end lost 0 bases, the J end lost 0 bases, and 7 bases lay between the germline ends. Germline assignment: CDR1 SGHKS and CDR2 YYEKEE (reference sequence). This CDR3 has 15 amino acids. Filled out from reference TRBV5-5 and TRBJ2-1, the complete variable domain reads DAGVTQSPTHLIKTRGQQVTLRCSPISGHKSVSWYQQVLGQGPQFIFQYYEKEERGRGNFPDRFSARQFPNYSSELNVNALLLGDSALYLCASSLGGTSYNEQFFGPGTRLTVL.

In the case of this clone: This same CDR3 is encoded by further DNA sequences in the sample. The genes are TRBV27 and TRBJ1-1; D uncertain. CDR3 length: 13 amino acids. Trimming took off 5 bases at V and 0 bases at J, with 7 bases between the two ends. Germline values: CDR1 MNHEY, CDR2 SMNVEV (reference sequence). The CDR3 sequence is CASSLSLNTEAFF. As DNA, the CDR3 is TGTGCCAGCAGTCTAAGCTTGAACACTGAAGCTTTCTTT.